This TCR beta chain stems from a study of vaccination effects on CD4 cells after COVID-19. The table came from immunoSEQ multiplex PCR; TCRdb's copy has only in-frame clones and leaves some out. This sample has 20,000 to 30,000 clones, with about 75% found just once. The CDR3 length is 14 residues. Germline assignment: CDR1 SQVTM and CDR2 ANQGSEA. The V end was cut by 2 bases, the J end by 0 bases, with 8 bases between. Antigen-specific CD4+ T cells were expanded with viral peptide pools in the ViraFEST assay before sequencing. CD4+ T cells were isolated after around ten days of culture. Vaccination of participants consisted of two doses of either the BNT162b2 or mRNA-1273 vaccine. The culture medium for 1.5 million to 2.5 million PBMC per well included around 9 IU/ml IL-2 and 8.5 to 10 ug/ml peptides. With regard to this clone: Antigen unknown.

The clonotype comes from a human donor who received a COVID-19 vaccine. Some clones in this sample may be carry-over from other donors' samples. This chain connects TRBV29-1 to TRBJ2-1; no definite D call. The sequencing used CD4+ T cells from PBMCs cultured with SARS-CoV-2 spike peptides, collected after COVID-19 vaccination. Here the CDR3 DNA reads TGCAGCGTTGAACCGGCGAGCTCCTACAATGAGCAGTTCTTC. Translation: CSVEPASSYNEQFF.